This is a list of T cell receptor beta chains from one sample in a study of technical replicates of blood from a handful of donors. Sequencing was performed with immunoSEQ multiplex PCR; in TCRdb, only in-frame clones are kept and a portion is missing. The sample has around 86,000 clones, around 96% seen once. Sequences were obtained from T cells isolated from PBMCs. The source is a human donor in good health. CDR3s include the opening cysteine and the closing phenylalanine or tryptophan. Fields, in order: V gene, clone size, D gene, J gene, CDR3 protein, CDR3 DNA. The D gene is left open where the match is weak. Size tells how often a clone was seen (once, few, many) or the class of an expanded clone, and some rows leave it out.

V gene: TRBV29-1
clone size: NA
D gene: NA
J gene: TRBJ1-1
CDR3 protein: CSALDYTEAFF
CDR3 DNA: TGCAGCGCCCTAGATTACACTGAAGCTTTCTTT

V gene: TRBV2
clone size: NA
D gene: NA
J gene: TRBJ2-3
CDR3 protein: CASSNSARTDTQYF
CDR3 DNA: TGTGCCAGCAGCAATAGCGCCCGCACAGATACGCAGTATTTT

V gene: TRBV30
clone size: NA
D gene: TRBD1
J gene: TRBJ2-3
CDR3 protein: CAWSVRGQGGTDTQYF
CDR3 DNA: TGTGCCTGGAGTGTACGTGGACAGGGGGGCACAGATACGCAGTATTTT

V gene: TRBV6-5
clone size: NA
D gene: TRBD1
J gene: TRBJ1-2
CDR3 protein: CASSYRDRRTYGYTF
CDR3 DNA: TGTGCCAGCAGTTACCGGGACAGGAGAACCTATGGCTACACCTTC

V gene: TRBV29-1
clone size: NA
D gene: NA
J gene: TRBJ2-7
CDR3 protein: CSVEDLYEQYF
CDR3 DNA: TGCAGCGTTGAAGACCTCTACGAGCAGTACTTC

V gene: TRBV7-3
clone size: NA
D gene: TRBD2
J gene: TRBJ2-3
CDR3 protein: CASSARLAGGSTDTQYF
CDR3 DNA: TGTGCCAGCAGCGCCCGACTAGCGGGGGGGAGCACAGATACGCAGTATTTT

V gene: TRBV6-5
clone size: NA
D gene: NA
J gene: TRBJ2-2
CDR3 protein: CASSYSGSSITGELFF
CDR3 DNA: TGTGCCAGCAGTTACTCTGGGAGTTCAATCACCGGGGAGCTGTTTTTT

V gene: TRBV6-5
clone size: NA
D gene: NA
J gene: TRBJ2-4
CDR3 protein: CASMRGGMGENIQYF
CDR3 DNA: TGTGCCAGCATGAGGGGGGGCATGGGCGAAAACATTCAGTACTTC

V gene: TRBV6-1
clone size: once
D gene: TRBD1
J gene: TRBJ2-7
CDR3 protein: CASSGSRGIPGEQYF
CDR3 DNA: TGTGCCAGCAGTGGATCCAGGGGGATCCCTGGCGAGCAGTACTTC

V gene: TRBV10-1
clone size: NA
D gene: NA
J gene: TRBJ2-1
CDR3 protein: CASSGGTRNEQFF
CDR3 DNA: TGCGCCAGCAGTGGGGGGACACGCAATGAGCAGTTCTTC

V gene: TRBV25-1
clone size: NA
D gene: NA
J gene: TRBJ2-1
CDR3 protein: CASSERSGSYNEQFF
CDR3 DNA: TGTGCCAGCAGTGAAAGGTCAGGCTCCTACAATGAGCAGTTCTTC

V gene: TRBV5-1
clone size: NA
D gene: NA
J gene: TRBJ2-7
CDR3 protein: CASSLIFDRWSSYEQYF
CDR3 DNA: TGCGCCAGCAGCTTAATTTTCGACCGATGGAGCTCCTACGAGCAGTACTTC

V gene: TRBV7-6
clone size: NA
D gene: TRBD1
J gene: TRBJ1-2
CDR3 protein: CASSLGGGGPYGYTF
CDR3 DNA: TGTGCCAGCAGCTTAGGAGGGGGCGGACCCTATGGCTACACCTTC

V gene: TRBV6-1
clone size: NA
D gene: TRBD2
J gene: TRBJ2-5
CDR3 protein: CASHIPGLGMKTQYF
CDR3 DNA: TGTGCCAGCCATATACCGGGACTAGGAATGAAGACCCAGTACTTC

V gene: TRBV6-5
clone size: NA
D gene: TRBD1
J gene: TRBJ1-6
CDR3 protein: CASSLAGGSGSPLHF
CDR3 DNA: TGTGCCAGCAGTTTAGCAGGGGGGTCCGGGTCACCCCTCCACTTT

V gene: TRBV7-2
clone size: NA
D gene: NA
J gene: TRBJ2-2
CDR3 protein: CASTVTGELFF
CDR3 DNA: TGTGCCAGCACAGTCACCGGGGAGCTGTTTTTT

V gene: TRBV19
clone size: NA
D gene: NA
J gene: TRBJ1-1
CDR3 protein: CASSIRGAENTEAFF
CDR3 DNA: TGTGCCAGTAGTATCCGGGGGGCAGAGAACACTGAAGCTTTCTTT

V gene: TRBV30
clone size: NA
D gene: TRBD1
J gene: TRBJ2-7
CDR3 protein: CAWRPPGQPYEQYF
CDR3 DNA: TGTGCCTGGAGGCCCCCGGGACAGCCGTACGAGCAGTACTTC

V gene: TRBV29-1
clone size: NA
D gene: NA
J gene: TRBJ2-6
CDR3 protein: CSALGRGNSGANVLTF
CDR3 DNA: TGCAGCGCTCTGGGACGGGGGAACTCTGGGGCCAACGTCCTGACTTTC

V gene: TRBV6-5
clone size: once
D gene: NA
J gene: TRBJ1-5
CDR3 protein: CASSLNSNQPQHF
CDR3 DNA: TGTGCCAGCAGTCTTAATAGCAATCAGCCCCAGCATTTT

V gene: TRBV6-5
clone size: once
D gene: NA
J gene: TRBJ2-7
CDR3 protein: CASTYSRYGEQYF
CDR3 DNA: TGTGCCAGCACCTACTCACGATACGGCGAGCAGTACTTC

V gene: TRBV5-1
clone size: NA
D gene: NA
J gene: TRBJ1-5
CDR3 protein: CASSLGGFSNQPQHF
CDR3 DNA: TGCGCCAGCAGCTTGGGAGGGTTTAGCAATCAGCCCCAGCATTTT

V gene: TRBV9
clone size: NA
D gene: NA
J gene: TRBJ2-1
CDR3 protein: CASSGYSNNEQFF
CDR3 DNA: TGTGCCAGCAGCGGTTACAGCAACAATGAGCAGTTCTTC

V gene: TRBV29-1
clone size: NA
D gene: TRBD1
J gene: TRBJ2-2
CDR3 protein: CTVTDRVNTGELFF
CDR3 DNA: TGCACCGTAACGGACAGGGTAAACACCGGGGAGCTGTTTTTT

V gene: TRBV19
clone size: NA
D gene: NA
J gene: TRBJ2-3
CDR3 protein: CASSHSTTDTQYF
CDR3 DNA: TGTGCCAGTAGCCACTCAACTACGGATACGCAGTATTTT

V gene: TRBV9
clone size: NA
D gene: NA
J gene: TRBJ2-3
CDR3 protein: CASSDGLTTDTQYF
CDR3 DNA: TGTGCCAGCAGCGACGGACTTACCACAGATACGCAGTATTTT

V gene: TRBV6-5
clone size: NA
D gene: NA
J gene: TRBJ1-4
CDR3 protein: CASSRGTREIEKLFF
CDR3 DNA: TGTGCCAGCAGCCGAGGGACGCGGGAAATTGAAAAACTGTTTTTT

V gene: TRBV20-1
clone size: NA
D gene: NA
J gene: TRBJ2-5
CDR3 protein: CSVLRGGTQYF
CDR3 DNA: TGCAGTGTCCTGAGGGGGGGGACCCAGTACTTC

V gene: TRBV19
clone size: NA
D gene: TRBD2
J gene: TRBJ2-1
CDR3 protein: CASSPRTSGRVANNEQFF
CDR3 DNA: TGTGCCAGTAGTCCACGGACTAGCGGGAGAGTAGCGAACAATGAGCAGTTCTTC

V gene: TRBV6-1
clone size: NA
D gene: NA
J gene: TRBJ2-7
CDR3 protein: CAIRRADIYEQYF
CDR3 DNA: TGTGCCATACGGAGGGCTGACATCTACGAGCAGTACTTC

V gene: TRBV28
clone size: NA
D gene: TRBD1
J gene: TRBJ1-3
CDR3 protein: CASSTPQGAKGNTIYF
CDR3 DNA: TGTGCCAGCAGCACCCCACAGGGGGCGAAAGGAAACACCATATATTTT

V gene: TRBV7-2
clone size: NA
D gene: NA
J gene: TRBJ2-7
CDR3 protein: CASSQNPPYEQYF
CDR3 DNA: TGTGCCAGCAGCCAGAACCCACCGTACGAGCAGTACTTC

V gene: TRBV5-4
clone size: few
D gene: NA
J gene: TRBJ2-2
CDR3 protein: CASSLAVSNTGELFF
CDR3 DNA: TGTGCCAGCAGCTTAGCGGTCTCGAACACCGGGGAGCTGTTTTTT

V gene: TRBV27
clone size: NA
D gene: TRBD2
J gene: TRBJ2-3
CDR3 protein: CASARDYGTDTQYF
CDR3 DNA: TGTGCCAGCGCCCGGGACTACGGGACAGATACGCAGTATTTT

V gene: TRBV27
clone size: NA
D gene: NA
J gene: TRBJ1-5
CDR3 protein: CASSLRLGQPQHF
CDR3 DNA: TGTGCCAGCAGTTTACGTCTCGGTCAGCCCCAGCATTTT

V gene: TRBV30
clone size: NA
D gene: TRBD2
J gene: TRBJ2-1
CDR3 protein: CAWSVTQRGYNEQFF
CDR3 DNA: TGTGCCTGGAGTGTAACACAGCGGGGCTACAATGAGCAGTTCTTC

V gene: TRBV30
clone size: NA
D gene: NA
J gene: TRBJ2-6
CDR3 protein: CAWSTGSGANVLTF
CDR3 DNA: TGTGCCTGGAGTACGGGCTCTGGGGCCAACGTCCTGACTTTC

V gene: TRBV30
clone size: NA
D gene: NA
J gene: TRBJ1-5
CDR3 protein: CAWSVGRSFNSNQPQHF
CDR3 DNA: TGTGCCTGGAGTGTGGGCAGGTCGTTTAATAGCAATCAGCCCCAGCATTTT

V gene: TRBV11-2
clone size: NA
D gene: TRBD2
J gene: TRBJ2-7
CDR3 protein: CASSPTSDEQYF
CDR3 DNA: TGTGCCAGCAGCCCCACTAGCGACGAGCAGTACTTC

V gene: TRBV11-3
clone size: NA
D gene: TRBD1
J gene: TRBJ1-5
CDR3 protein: CASSSGTGGERNQPQHF
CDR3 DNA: TGTGCCAGCAGCTCCGGGACAGGGGGCGAAAGGAATCAGCCCCAGCATTTT

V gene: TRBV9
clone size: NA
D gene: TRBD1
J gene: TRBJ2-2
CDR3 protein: CASRQGQTGELFF
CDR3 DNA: TGTGCCAGCCGACAGGGACAGACCGGGGAGCTGTTTTTT

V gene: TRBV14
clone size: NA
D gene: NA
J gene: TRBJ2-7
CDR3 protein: CASSAERDPSYEQYF
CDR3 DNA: TGTGCCAGCAGCGCTGAGAGAGATCCTTCCTACGAGCAGTACTTC

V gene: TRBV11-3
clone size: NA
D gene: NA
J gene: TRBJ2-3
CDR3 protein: CASSLEAGRETDTQYF
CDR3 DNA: TGTGCCAGCAGCTTAGAGGCTGGGCGGGAAACAGATACGCAGTATTTT

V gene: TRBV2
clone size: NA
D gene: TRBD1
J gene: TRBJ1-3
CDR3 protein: CASSVVGTVRNTIYF
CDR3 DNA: TGTGCCAGCAGTGTTGTTGGGACAGTGAGAAACACCATATATTTT

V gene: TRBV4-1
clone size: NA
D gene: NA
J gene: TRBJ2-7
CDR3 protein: CASSQVTDTSYEQYF
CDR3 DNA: TGCGCCAGCAGCCAAGTAACGGACACCTCCTACGAGCAGTACTTC

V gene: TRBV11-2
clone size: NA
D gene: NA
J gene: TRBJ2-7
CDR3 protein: CASRAQGGFLF
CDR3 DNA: TGTGCCAGCAGGGCACAGGGTGGGTTCCTCTTC

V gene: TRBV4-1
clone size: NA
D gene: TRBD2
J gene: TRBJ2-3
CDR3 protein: CASSPRSLTSGGTDTQYF
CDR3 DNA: TGCGCCAGCAGCCCCCGAAGCTTGACTAGCGGGGGCACAGATACGCAGTATTTT

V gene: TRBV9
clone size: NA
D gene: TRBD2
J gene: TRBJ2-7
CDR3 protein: CASSAGNRGGSREQYF
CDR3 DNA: TGTGCCAGCAGCGCTGGGAATCGCGGGGGTTCCCGGGAGCAGTACTTC

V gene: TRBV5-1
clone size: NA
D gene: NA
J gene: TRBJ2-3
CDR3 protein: CASSFGTDTQYF
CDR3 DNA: TGCGCCAGCAGCTTCGGGACAGATACGCAGTATTTT

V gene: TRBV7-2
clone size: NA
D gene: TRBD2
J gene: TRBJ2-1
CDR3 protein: CASSSGRGGRYNEQFF
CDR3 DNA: TGTGCCAGCAGCTCGGGACGGGGGGGCCGATATAATGAGCAGTTCTTC